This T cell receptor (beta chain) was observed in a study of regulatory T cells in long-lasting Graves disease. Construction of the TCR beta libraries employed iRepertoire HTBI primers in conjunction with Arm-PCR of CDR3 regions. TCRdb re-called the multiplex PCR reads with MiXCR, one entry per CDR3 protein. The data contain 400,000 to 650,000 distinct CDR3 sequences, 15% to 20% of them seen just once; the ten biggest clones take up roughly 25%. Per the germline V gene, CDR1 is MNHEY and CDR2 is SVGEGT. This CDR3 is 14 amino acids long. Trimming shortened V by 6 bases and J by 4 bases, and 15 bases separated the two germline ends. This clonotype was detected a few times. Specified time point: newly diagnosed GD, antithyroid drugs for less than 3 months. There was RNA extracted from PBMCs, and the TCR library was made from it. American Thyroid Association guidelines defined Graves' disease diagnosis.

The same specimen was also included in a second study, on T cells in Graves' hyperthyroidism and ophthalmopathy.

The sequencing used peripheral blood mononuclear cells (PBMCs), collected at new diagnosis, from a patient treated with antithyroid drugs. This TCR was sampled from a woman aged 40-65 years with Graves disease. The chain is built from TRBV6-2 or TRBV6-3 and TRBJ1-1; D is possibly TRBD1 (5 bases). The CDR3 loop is CASRTGKYSTEAFF. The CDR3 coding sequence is TGTGCCAGCAGAACAGGAAAATATAGCACTGAAGCTTTCTTT.